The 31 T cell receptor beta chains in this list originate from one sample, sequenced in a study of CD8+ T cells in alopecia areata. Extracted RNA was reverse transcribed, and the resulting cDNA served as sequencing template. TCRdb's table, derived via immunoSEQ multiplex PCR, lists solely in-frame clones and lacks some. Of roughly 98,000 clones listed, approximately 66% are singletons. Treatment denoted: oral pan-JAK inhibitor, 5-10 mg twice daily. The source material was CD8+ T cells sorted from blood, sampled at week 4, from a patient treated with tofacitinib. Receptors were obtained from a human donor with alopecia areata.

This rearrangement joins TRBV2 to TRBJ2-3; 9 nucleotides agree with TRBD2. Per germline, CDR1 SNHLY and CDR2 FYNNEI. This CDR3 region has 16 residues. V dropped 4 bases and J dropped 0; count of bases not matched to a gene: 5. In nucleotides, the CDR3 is TGTGCCAGCAGTGGTCTAGCGGGGACTAGCACAGATACGCAGTATTTT. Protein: CASSGLAGTSTDTQYF.

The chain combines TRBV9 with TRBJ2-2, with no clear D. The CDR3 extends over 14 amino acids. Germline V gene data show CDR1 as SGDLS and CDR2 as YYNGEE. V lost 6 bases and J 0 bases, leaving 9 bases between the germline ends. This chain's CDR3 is CASNDGSNTGELFF. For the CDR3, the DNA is TGTGCCAGCAACGACGGTTCGAACACCGGGGAGCTGTTTTTT.

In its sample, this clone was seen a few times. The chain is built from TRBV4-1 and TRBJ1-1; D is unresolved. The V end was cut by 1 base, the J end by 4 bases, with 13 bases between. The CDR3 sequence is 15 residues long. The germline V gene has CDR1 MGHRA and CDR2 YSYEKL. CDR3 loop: CASSQVQVGATEAFF. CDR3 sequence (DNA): TGCGCCAGCAGCCAAGTCCAGGTGGGAGCCACTGAAGCTTTCTTT.

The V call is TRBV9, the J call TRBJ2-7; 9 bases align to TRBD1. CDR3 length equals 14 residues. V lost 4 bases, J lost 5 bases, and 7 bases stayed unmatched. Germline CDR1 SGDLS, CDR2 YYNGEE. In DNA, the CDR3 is TGTGCCAGCAGCCCCCGGGACAGGGTTGACGAGCAGTACTTC. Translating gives CASSPRDRVDEQYF.

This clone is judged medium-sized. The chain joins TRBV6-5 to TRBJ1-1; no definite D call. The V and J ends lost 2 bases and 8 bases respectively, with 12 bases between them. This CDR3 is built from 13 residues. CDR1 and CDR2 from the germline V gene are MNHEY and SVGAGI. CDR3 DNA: TGTGCCAGCAGTTACGGCCAGCCCGCCGAAGCTTTCTTT. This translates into CASSYGQPAEAFF.

The chain's CDR3 is CASSAPTSGGAPFF. In DNA, the CDR3 is TGTGCCAGCAGTGCACCGACTAGCGGGGGGGCCCCGTTCTTC. The V gene is TRBV2, the J gene TRBJ2-1, with 14 bases that match TRBD2. This CDR3 spans 14 amino acids. V shed 4 bases and J 15 bases; nucleotides not matched to a gene: 8. The germline gives CDR1 SNHLY, CDR2 FYNNEI. The whole variable domain, filled in from reference TRBV2 and TRBJ2-1, reads EPEVTQTPSHQVTQMGQEVILRCVPISNHLYFYWYRQILGQKVEFLVSFYNNEISEKSEIFDDQFSVERPDGSNFTLKIRSTKLEDSAMYFCASSAPTSGGAPFFGPGTRLTVL.

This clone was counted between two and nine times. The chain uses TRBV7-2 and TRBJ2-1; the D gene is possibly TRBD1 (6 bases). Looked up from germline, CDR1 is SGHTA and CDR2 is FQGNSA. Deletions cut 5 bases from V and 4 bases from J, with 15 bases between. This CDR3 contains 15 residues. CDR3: CASSLLGTSYNEQFF. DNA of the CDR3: TGTGCCAGCAGCCTTCTCGGGACAAGTTACAATGAGCAGTTCTTC.

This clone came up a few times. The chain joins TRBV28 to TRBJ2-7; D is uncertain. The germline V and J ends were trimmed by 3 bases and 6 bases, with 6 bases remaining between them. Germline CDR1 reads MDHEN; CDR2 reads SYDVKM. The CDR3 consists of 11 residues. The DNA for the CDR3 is TGTGCCAGCAGTTTCGGTTCCGAGCAGTACTTC. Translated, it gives CASSFGSEQYF.

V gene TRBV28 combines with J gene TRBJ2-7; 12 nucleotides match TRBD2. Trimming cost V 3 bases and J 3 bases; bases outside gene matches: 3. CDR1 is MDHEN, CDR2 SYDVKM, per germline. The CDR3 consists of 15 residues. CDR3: CASSFRGLAGYEQYF. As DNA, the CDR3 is TGTGCCAGCAGTTTCCGGGGACTAGCGGGCTACGAGCAGTACTTC.

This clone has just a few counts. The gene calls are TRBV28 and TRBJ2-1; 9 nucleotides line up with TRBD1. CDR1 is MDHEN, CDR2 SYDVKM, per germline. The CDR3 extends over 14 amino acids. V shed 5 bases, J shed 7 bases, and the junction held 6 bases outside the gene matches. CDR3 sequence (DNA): TGTGCCAGCAGTGTTCCCGGGACAGGGAATGAGCAGTTCTTC. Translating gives CASSVPGTGNEQFF.

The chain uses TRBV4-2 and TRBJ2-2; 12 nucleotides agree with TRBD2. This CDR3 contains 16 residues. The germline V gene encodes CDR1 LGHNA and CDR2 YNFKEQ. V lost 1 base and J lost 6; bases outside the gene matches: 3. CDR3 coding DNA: TGTGCCAGCAGCCAAGTTCGACTAGCGGGGGCCGGGGAGCTGTTTTTT. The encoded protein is CASSQVRLAGAGELFF.

Here the CDR3 reads CASSLGRAEDTQYF. CDR3 bases: TGTGCCAGCAGCTTAGGTCGGGCGGAGGATACGCAGTATTTT. The rearrangement links TRBV7-2 to TRBJ2-3; no firm D call. Germline loops: CDR1 SGHTA, CDR2 FQGNSA. This CDR3 comprises 14 residues. With 1 base removed from V and 6 bases from J, the gap between germline ends came to 11 bases. The full variable domain, in which reference TRBV7-2 and TRBJ2-3 provide the parts outside the CDR3, is GAGVSQSPSNKVTEKGKDVELRCDPISGHTALYWYRQSLGQGLEFLIYFQGNSAPDKSGLPSDRFSAERTGGSVSTLTIQRTQQEDSAVYLCASSLGRAEDTQYFGPGTRLTVL.

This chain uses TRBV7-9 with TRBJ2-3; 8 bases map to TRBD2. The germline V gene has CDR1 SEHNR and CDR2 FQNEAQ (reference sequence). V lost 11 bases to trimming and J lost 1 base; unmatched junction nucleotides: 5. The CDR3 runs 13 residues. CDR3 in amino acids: CAETSGGTDTQYF. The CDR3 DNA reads TGTGCCGAAACTAGCGGCGGCACAGATACGCAGTATTTT. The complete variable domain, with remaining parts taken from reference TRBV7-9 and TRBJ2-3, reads DTGVSQNPRHKITKRGQNVTFRCDPISEHNRLYWYRQTLGQGPEFLTYFQNEAQLEKSRLLSDRFSAERPKGSFSTLEIQRTEQGDSAMYLCAETSGGTDTQYFGPGTRLTVL.

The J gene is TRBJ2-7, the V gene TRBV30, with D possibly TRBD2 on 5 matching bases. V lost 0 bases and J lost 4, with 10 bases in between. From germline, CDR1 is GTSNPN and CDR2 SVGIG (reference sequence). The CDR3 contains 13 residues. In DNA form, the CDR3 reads TGTGCCTGGAGTGTACTTCCGGGATACGAGCAGTACTTC. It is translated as CAWSVLPGYEQYF.

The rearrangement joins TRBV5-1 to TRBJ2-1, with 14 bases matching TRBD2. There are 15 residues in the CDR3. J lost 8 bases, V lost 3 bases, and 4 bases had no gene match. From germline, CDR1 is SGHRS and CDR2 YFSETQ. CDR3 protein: CASSSGTSGSHEQFF. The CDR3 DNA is TGCGCCAGCAGCTCTGGGACTAGCGGGAGTCATGAGCAGTTCTTC.

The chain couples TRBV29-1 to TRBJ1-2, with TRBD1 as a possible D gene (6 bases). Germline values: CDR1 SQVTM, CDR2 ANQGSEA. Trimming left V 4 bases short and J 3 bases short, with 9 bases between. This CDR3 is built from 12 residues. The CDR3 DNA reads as TGCAGCGTTGCCAGGGGTGACTATGGCTACACCTTC. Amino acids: CSVARGDYGYTF.

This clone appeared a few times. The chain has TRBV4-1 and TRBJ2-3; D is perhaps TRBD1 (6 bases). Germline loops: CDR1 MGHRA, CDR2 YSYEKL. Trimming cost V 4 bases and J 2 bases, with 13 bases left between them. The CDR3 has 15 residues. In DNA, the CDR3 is TGCGCCAGCAGCCGTAGACAGGAGATCACAGATACGCAGTATTTT. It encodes CASSRRQEITDTQYF.

The CDR3 loop is CASSQGTGAPTDTQYF. CDR3 DNA sequence: TGTGCCAGCAGTCAAGGGACAGGGGCACCCACAGATACGCAGTATTTT. The genes are TRBV6-1 and TRBJ2-3, with 10 positions matching TRBD1. This CDR3 region has 16 residues. In germline, CDR1 is MNHNS, CDR2 SASEGT. Unmatched junction bases numbered 7, after V lost 5 bases and J lost 2 bases.

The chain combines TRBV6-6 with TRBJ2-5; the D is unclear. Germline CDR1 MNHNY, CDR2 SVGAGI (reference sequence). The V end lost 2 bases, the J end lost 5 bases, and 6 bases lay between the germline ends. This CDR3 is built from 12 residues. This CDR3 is CASSYVIETQYF. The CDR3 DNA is TGTGCCAGCAGTTACGTCATCGAGACCCAGTACTTC.

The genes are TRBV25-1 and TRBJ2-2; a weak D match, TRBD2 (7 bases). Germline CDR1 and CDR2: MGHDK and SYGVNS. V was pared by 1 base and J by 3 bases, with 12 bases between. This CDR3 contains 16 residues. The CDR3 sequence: CASSELVGGHTGELFF. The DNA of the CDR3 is TGTGCCAGCAGTGAATTAGTCGGGGGGCACACCGGGGAGCTGTTTTTT.

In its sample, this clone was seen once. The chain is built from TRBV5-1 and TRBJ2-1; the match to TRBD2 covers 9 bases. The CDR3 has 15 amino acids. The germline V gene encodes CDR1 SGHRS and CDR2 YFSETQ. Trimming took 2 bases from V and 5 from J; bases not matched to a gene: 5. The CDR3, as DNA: TGCGCCAGCAGCTTCGCTAGCGGGGTCCACAATGAGCAGTTCTTC. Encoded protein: CASSFASGVHNEQFF.

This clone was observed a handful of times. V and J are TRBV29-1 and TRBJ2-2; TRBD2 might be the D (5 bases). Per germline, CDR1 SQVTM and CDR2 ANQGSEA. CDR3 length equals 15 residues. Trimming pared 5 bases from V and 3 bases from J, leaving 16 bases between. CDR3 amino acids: CSVRVGEGDTGELFF. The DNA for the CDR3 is TGCAGCGTTCGAGTAGGCGAGGGCGACACCGGGGAGCTGTTTTTT.

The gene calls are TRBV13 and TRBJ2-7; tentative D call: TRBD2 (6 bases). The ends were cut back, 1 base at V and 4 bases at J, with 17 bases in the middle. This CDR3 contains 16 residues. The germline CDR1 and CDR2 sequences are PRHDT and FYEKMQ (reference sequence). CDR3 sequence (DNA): TGTGCCAGCAGCTTAGAGACTGCAGGGCGGGGATACGAGCAGTACTTC. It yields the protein CASSLETAGRGYEQYF.

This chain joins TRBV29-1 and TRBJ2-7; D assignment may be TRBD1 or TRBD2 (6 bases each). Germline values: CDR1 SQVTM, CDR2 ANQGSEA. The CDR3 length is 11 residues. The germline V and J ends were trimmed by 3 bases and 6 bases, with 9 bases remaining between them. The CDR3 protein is CSVEGGREQYF. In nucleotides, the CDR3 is TGCAGCGTTGAGGGGGGCCGCGAGCAGTACTTC.

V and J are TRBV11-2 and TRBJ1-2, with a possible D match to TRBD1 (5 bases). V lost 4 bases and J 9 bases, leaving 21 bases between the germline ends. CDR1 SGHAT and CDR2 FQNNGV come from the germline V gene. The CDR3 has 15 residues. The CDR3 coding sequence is TGTGCCAGCAGCTCAGCCACCGGGACCCCTACTCGCTACACCTTC. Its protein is CASSSATGTPTRYTF. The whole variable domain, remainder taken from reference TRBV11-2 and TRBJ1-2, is EAGVAQSPRYKIIEKRQSVAFWCNPISGHATLYWYQQILGQGPKLLIQFQNNGVVDDSQLPKDRFSAERLKGVDSTLKIQPAKLEDSAVYLCASSSATGTPTRYTFGSGTRLTVV.

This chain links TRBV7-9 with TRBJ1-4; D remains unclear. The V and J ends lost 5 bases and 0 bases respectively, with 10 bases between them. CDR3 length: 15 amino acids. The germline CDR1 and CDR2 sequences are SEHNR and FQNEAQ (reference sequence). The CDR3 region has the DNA TGTGCCAGCAGCCCACCAAGGTCAACTAATGAAAAACTGTTTTTT. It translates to CASSPPRSTNEKLFF.

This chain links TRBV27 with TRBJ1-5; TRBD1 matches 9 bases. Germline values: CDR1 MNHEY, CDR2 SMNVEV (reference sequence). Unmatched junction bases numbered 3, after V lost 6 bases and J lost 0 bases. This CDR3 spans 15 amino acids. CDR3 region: CASRRTGVSNQPQHF. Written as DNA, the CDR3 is TGTGCCAGCAGAAGGACAGGGGTTAGCAATCAGCCCCAGCATTTT.

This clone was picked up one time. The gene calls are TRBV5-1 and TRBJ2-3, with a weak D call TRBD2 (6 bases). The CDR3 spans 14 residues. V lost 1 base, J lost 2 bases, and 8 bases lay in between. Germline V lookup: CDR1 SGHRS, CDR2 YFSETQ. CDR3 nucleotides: TGCGCCAGCAGCTTGCCGGGGGACACAGATACGCAGTATTTT. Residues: CASSLPGDTDTQYF. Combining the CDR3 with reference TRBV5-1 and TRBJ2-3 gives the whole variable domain KAGVTQTPRYLIKTRGQQVTLSCSPISGHRSVSWYQQTPGQGLQFLFEYFSETQRNKGNFPGRFSGRQFSNSRSEMNVSTLELGDSALYLCASSLPGDTDTQYFGPGTRLTVL.

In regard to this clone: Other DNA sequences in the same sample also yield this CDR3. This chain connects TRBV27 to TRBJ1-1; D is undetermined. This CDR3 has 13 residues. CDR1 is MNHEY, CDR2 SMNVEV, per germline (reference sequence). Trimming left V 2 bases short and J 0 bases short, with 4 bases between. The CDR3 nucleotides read TGTGCCAGCAGTTTAGTCCTGAACACTGAAGCTTTCTTT. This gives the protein CASSLVLNTEAFF.

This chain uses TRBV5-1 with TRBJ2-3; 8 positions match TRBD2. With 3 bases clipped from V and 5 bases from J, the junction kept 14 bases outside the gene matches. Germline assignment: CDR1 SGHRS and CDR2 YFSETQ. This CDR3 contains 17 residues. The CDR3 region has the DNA TGCGCCAGCAGCTCCTCTGGCGGGAGGACCCTTCTAGATACGCAGTATTTT. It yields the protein CASSSSGGRTLLDTQYF. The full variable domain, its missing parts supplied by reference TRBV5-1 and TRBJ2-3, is KAGVTQTPRYLIKTRGQQVTLSCSPISGHRSVSWYQQTPGQGLQFLFEYFSETQRNKGNFPGRFSGRQFSNSRSEMNVSTLELGDSALYLCASSSSGGRTLLDTQYFGPGTRLTVL.

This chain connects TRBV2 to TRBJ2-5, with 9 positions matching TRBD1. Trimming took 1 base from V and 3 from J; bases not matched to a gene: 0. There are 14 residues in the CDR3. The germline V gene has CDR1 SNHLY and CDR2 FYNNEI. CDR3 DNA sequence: TGTGCCAGCAGTGAAGGGACAGGGGAAGAGACCCAGTACTTC. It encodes CASSEGTGEETQYF. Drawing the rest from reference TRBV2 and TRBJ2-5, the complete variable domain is EPEVTQTPSHQVTQMGQEVILRCVPISNHLYFYWYRQILGQKVEFLVSFYNNEISEKSEIFDDQFSVERPDGSNFTLKIRSTKLEDSAMYFCASSEGTGEETQYFGPGTRLLVL.